This TCR beta chain was identified in a study of blood T cells in healthy people across ages. General study results and limits: Comparison with aged donors showed that long-lived donors had more naive CD4+ cells and higher diversity. Older age went with lower TCR beta diversity per million T cells, in a roughly linear way.

The sample holds a few counts of this clonotype. Its antigen is currently unknown. At one end, the junction sequence differs from germline, possibly due to a read error. The authors isolated at least 7 million PBMCs per sample. Alongside a J-beta primer mix, a sample-barcoded 5' primer served in a second PCR lasting roughly 7 to 12 cycles. TCRdb reprocessed the 5' RACE reads with MiXCR, giving one entry per CDR3 protein. The repertoire holds approximately 900,000 distinct CDR3 sequences, with 25% to 30% as singletons. The CDR3 has 15 amino acids. The germline gives CDR1 SGDLS, CDR2 YYNGEE. These data were also filed under a second study, of T cells of mothers and their children. That paper adds: Related mother-child pairs shared slightly more overlap than unrelated pairs, but the difference was non-significant.

The origin of this receptor is a woman aged 40 to 50 in good health. The chain employs TRBV9 and TRBJ2-1; D not certain. The source material was blood. CDR3 residues: CAGSSGPPATPEQFF. The CDR3 nucleotides are TGTGCCGGCAGCTCCGGACCCCCGGCCACGCCTGAGCAGTTCTTC.